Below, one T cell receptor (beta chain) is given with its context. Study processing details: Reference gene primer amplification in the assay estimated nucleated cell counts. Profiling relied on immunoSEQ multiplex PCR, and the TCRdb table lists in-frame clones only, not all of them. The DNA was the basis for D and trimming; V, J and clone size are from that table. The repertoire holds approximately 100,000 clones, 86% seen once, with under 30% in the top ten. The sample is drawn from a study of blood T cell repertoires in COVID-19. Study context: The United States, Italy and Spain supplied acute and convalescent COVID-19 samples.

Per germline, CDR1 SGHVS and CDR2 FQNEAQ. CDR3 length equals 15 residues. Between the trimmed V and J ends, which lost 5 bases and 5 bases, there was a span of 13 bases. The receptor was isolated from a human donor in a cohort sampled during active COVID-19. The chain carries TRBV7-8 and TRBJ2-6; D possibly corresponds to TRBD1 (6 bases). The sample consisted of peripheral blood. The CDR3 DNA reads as TGTGCCAGCAGCGGCACAGGGACGTGGGCCAACGTCCTGACTTTC. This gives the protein CASSGTGTWANVLTF.